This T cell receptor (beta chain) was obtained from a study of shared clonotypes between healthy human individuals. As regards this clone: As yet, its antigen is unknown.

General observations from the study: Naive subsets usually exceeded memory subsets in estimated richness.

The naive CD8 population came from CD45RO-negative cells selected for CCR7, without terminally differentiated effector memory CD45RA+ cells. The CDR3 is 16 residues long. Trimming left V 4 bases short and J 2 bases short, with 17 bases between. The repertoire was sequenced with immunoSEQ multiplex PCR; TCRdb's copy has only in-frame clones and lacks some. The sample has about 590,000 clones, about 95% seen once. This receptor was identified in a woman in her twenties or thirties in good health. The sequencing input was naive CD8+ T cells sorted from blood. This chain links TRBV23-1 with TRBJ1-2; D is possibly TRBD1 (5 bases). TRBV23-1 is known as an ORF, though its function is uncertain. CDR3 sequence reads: CASSPTGTTLNYGYTF. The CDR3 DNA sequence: TGCGCCAGCAGTCCTACCGGGACCACGCTAAACTATGGCTACACCTTC.